This section outlines one TCR beta chain sequence together with its context. Its recognized antigen is unknown. Qualities for individual bases were not recorded, and no much larger clone is one base off. Healthy HIV-negative adults with no recently reported acute infections or vaccinations were included as donors. Every donor was a Caucasian adult residing in Nashville, Tennessee, USA. The CD8 memory samples were a combination of magnetically selected CD45RO+ cells and CCR7-negative CD45RA+ effector memory (TemRA) cells. After blood collection by leukapheresis, PBMCs were isolated using Ficoll-Histopaque density gradient centrifugation and then cryopreserved in the vapor phase of liquid nitrogen. Purity and quantity of every magnetically sorted T cell population were checked by analytical flow cytometry. Each sorted fraction had its genomic DNA isolated and then quantified by UV absorbance on a Nanodrop 2000c.

Using the deep immunoSEQ assay, multiplex PCR amplified TCR CDR3 regions from genomic DNA. For each cell subset, the extracted genomic DNA was distributed evenly across all wells of several immunoSEQ 96-well plates, and each plate served as one replicate. Each replicate PCR for sorted subsets received around 200 ng genomic DNA, equal to tens of thousands of T cell genomes. The purified libraries were quantified using a Qubit 3.0 fluorometer, sized with a Bioanalyzer 2100, and then quantified again using the KAPA Library Quantification kit. Each immunoSEQ 96-well plate was sequenced on its own single-read 150-cycle Illumina NextSeq 550 flow cell. Regarding the original processing steps: Because only junctional sequences without quality scores were contained in the immunoSEQ output, filtering matching that applied to full-length reads could not be performed. To assign V/J genes and CDR3, sequences were annotated using PyIR, a Python wrapper for IgBLAST v1.9, with IMGT germline references. Any read was removed if the V/J assignment was weak (E-value above 1e-6), the CDR3 was missing, or the read contained stop codons, out-of-frame junctions, or ambiguous translated residues. V3J clonotypes were defined as sequences sharing an identical inferred V gene, J gene, and CDR3 amino acid sequence. To compute the percentage overlap between repertoires, the number of shared unique clonotypes was divided by the size of the smaller repertoire. Three approaches were used to assess repertoire richness: RTK rarefaction, the Chao1 estimator, and Recon v2.1 estimates of unobserved clonotypes. Generation probabilities for all TCRbeta clonotypes obtained by the gDNA method from several donors were computed using OLGA. TCRdb mirrors the immuneACCESS table, restricted to in-frame sequences. Some clones are absent from its copies; in checked studies, under half trace to an unresolved V gene, and the reason for the others is unknown. V and J calls and clone size are those listed in that table; D and trimming were worked out from the DNA. Recorded for this sample are roughly 660,000 clones; roughly 87% of them occurred a single time. 34% of the sample is held by the ten biggest clonotypes.

This sample is part of a study of shared clonotypes between healthy human individuals (dated by TCRdb to 2020 to 2021). With respect to the entire study: A couple of women and three men aged 18 to 49 years were included in the cohort. For each donor, three plates each were used for CD4 naive and CD4 memory, two plates were used for CD8 naive, and one plate was used for CD8 memory. The study deeply sequenced blood TCR repertoires of five healthy adults to estimate repertoire size and the extent of clonotype sharing between individuals. To increase sequencing depth and limit assay-specific biases, TCR repertoire library preparation and sequencing were carried out by different laboratories using diverse techniques. Each donor's leukapheresis produced roughly between roughly 0.85 and 10 billion PBMCs. Here is what the overall study found, with its caveats: About 5% of naive CD4, 3.5% of naive CD8, around 2.3% of memory CD4, and about 0.4% of memory CD8 clonotypes were shared across several donors. Sampling was limited to blood, and TCR repertoires in tissue likely differ from TCR repertoires in blood. Pairwise subsampling indicated that sequencing depth was expected to affect the degree of clonotype sharing among donors. Even with the large sequencing depth, rarefaction of the sorted-subset datasets indicated that sequencing was incomplete. Estimated clonotype richness was generally larger for naive than for memory subsets. The small number of donors limited the genetic and exposure-history diversity represented. Higher generation probabilities were observed for clonotypes shared by all four sorted-subset donors than for non-shared clonotypes.

Spanning cysteine to phenylalanine, the CDR3 consists of 15 amino acids. Solely the CDR3 DNA is kept, with 45 bases framed from the first base. The sequenced material came from memory CD8+ T cells from PBMCs. Explained via the paper, the cell subset or site label denotes: CD45RO+ cells pooled with CCR7-negative TemRA cells. Recombination joined TRBV21-1 with TRBJ2-5; the D segment call TRBD2 is taken from the table without a DNA check. TRBV21-1 is termed a pseudogene. The receptor's source is a young man in good health. Some clones in this sample may be carry-over from other donors' samples. The DNA sequence follows: TGTGCCACTCGAGGAGGGAGCGGGAGGAGTGAGACCCAGTACTTC. The resulting protein is CATRGGSGRSETQYF.